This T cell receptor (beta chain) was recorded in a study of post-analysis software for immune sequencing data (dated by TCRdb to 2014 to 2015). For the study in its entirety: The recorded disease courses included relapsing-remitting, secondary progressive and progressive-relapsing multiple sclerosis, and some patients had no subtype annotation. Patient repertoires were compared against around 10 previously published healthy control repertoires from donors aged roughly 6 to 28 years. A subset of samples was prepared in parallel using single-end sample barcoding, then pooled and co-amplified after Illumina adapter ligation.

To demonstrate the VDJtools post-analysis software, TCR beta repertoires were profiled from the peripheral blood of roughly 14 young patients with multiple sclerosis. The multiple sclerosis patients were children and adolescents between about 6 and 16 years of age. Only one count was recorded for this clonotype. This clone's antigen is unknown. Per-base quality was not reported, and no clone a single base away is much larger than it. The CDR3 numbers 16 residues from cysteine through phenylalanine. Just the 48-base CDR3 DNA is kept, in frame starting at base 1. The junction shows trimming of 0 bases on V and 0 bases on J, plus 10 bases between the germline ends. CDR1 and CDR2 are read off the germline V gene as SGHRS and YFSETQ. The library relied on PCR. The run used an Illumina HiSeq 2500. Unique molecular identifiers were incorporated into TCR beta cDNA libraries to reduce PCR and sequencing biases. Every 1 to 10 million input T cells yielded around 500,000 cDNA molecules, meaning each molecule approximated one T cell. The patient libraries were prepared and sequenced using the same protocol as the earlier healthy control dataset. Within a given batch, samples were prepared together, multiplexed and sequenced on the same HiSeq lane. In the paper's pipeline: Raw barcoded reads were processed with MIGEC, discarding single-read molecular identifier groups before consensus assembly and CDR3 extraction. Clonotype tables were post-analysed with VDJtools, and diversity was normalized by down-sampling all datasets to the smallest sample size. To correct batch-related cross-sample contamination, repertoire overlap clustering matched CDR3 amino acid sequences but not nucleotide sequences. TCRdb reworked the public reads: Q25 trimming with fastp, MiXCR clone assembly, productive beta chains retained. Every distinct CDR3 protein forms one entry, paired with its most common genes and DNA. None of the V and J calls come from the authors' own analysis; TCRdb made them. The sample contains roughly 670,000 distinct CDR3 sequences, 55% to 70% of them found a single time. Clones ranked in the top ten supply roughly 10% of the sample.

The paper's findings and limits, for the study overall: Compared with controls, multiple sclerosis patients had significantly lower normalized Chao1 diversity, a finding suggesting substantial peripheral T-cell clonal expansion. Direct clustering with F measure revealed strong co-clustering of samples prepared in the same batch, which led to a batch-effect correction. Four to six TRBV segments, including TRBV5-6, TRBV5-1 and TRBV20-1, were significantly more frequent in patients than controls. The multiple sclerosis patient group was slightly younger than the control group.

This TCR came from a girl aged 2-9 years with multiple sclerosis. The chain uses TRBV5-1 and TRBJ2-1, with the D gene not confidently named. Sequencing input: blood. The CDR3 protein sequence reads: CASSLDRPSSYNEQFF. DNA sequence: TGCGCCAGCAGCTTGGACAGACCGAGCTCCTACAATGAGCAGTTCTTC.